This paragraph reports one T cell receptor (beta chain). The CDR3 contains 15 residues. Germline V CDR1 and CDR2: SGHRS, YFSETQ. V was clipped by 0 bases and J by 2 bases; unmatched bases: 3. This sample was taken from a study of blood T cell repertoires in COVID-19. Across the whole study: Samples of COVID-19 (acute and convalescent) were obtained from the United States, Italy and Spain.

Authors' analysis steps: Amplification of reference gene primers provided the estimated nucleated cell counts. The method was immunoSEQ multiplex PCR; TCRdb's version includes in-frame clones alone and lacks a portion of them. D and trimming were read from the DNA, whereas the V and J calls and clone size are those reported in that table. The sample gives approximately 80,000 clones, 70% to 85% of which show up once; 5.7% is in the top ten. The chain is built from TRBV5-1 and TRBJ2-7; 9 bases line up with TRBD2. The sequence came from a man aged 50 to 59 with active or convalescent COVID-19. Sequenced: peripheral blood. CDR3 amino acids: CASSLGSGGPYEQYF. The CDR3 region has the DNA TGCGCCAGCAGCTTGGGGAGCGGGGGGCCCTACGAGCAGTACTTC.